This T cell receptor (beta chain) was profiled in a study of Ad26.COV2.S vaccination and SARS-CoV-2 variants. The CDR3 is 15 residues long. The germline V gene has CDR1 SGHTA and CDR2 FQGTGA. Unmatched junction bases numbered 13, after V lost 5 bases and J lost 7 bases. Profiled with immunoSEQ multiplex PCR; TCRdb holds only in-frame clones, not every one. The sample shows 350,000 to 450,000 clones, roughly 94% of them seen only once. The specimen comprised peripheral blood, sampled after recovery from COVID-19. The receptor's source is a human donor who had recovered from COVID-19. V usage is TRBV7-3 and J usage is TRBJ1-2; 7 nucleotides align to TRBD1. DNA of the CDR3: TGTGCCAGCAGCCCAACAGGGGCCGAGGGTCGTGGCTACACCTTC. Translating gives CASSPTGAEGRGYTF. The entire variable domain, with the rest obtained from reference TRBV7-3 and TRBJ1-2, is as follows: GAGVSQTPSNKVTEKGKYVELRCDPISGHTALYWYRQSLGQGPEFLIYFQGTGAADDSGLPNDRFFAVRPEGSVSTLKIQRTERGDSAVYLCASSPTGAEGRGYTFGSGTRLTVV.